A selection of T cell receptor beta chains follows, all from one sample in a study of blood T cell repertoires in COVID-19. The assay was immunoSEQ multiplex PCR, and TCRdb's table has in-frame clones only and misses some. Among some 100,000 clones listed, 60% to 85% were seen once. Specimen: peripheral blood. Receptor source: a man in his 70s with acute or convalescent COVID-19. The CDR3 runs from the conserved cysteine through the conserved F or W. D genes are given only for firm matches. Part of the rows lack a size; the others show once, few, many or a class for expanded clones.

V gene	CDR3 length	D gene	J gene	clone size	CDR3 DNA	CDR3 protein
TRBV3-1/TRBV3-2	14	NA	TRBJ1-6	NA	TGTGCCAGCAGCCAAGCTGCCAGTAATTCACCCCTCCACTTT	CASSQAASNSPLHF
TRBV7-7	15	NA	TRBJ2-5	NA	TGTGCCAGCAGCCCCACTGGACCTAGCCATGAGACCCAGTACTTC	CASSPTGPSHETQYF
TRBV24-1	14	TRBD1	TRBJ1-5	NA	TGTGCCACCAGTGACAAGGACAGGGACCAGCCCCAGCATTTT	CATSDKDRDQPQHF
TRBV18	15	TRBD1	TRBJ2-7	NA	TGTGCCAGCTCGATCGGACAGGGACTTACCTACGAGCAGTACTTC	CASSIGQGLTYEQYF
TRBV9	14	NA	TRBJ1-1	once	TGTGCCAGCAGCTCGCAACAGGGTAAGGATGAAGCTTTCTTT	CASSSQQGKDEAFF
TRBV30	16	TRBD1	TRBJ1-6	NA	TGTGCCTGGACACCCGGGACAGTAAGAGGAGGTCGACCCCTCCACTTT	CAWTPGTVRGGRPLHF
TRBV2	14	NA	TRBJ2-5	few	TGTGCCAGCAATACGTGGGCCGCCCAAGAGACCCAGTACTTC	CASNTWAAQETQYF
TRBV9	14	TRBD2	TRBJ2-3	NA	TGTGCCAGCAGCGGGACGGGGGGTTCAGATACGCAGTATTTT	CASSGTGGSDTQYF
TRBV27	14	TRBD1	TRBJ2-7	NA	TGTGCCAGCAGTGCCGGGACAGGGGCCTACGAGCAGTACTTC	CASSAGTGAYEQYF
TRBV6-2/TRBV6-3	16	TRBD1	TRBJ2-5	once	TGTGCCAGCAGTTACTCCCGGGACAGGGACGGAGAGACCCAGTACTTC	CASSYSRDRDGETQYF
TRBV5-5	16	NA	TRBJ2-2	few	TGTGCCAGCAGCTTGGGGCCCAGGGGGAGGCACGGGGAGCTGTTTTTT	CASSLGPRGRHGELFF
TRBV19	16	TRBD1	TRBJ2-1	NA	TGTGCCAGTAGTATAATTGTGACAGGGGGTTACGATGAGCAGTTCTTC	CASSIIVTGGYDEQFF
TRBV5-1	16	TRBD1	TRBJ2-7	NA	TGCGCCAGCAGCTTGGGACAGGGGACGTTTCACTACGAGCAGTACTTC	CASSLGQGTFHYEQYF
TRBV11-2	12	NA	TRBJ2-1	once	TGTGCCAGCAGCTTAGGGGGCAGTGAGCAGTTCTTC	CASSLGGSEQFF
TRBV5-6	15	TRBD2	TRBJ2-1	NA	TGTGCCAGCAGCTTCACTAGCGGGATCCTGAATGAGCAGTTCTTC	CASSFTSGILNEQFF